This is a list of T cell receptor beta chains from one sample in a study of regulatory T cells in long-lasting Graves disease. MiXCR, applied by TCRdb to the multiplex PCR reads, yields one record per CDR3 protein. This table holds 300,000 to 350,000 distinct CDR3 sequences, around a fifth found once. Sequenced material: peripheral blood mononuclear cells (PBMCs), taken when the disease was refractory, from a patient treated with antithyroid drugs. The origin of the receptors is a female donor with Graves disease. Each CDR3 is given without its conserved first and last residue. D genes are given only for firm matches.

CDR3 protein,D gene,V gene
ASSVGSDTEAF,-,TRBV9
ASSPDSPGPQH,-,TRBV7-2
ASSLRVTGPNQPQH,-,TRBV5-6
ASSAPRGRGYTEAF,-,TRBV11-3
ASSLRGAF,-,TRBV6-1
ASSQEHQRPQH,-,TRBV4-1
ASSYSGTGNEKLF,-,TRBV6-5
ASSQEYGSYNSPLH,-,TRBV3-1
ASSSDIAGGRDEQY,TRBD2,TRBV7-2
ASSFGSRQETQY,-,TRBV28
ASSEGKREGDEQY,TRBD2,TRBV6-1
ASSLATAPMNTEAF,-,TRBV13
ASSLGTEQTQY,TRBD1,TRBV28
ASIVGGSNQPQH,-,TRBV6-1
ASSESTDRVDEQF,TRBD1,TRBV25-1
ASSQGQVGETQY,-,TRBV3-1
ASSQEPRGLF,-,TRBV3-1
ASSLGYGAGELF,-,TRBV28
ASSSLTGDQETQY,TRBD1,TRBV7-8
ASSLGGPRETQY,-,TRBV7-2
ASSLYGNEQY,-,TRBV11-2
ASSPLGQTETQY,-,TRBV27
ASSFSDGYEQY,-,TRBV11-2
ASSHGKGFTGELF,-,TRBV4-1
ASSLMRTYNSPLH,-,TRBV27
ASSPRQANNSPLH,-,TRBV4-2
ASSDRDRGLNTEAF,TRBD1,TRBV12-3/TRBV12-4
ASSFLGRSSYDEQF,-,TRBV28
ASSLGQRSQGGGYT,TRBD1,TRBV7-2
SVRRDRGDRAQH,TRBD1,TRBV20-1
SARTGATNEKLF,TRBD1,TRBV20-1
SARDLEDYLQETQY,-,TRBV20-1
ASSPSTGAYEQY,-,TRBV18
ATSDSLQGNYT,-,TRBV24-1
ASSSMGQGRSQPQH,TRBD1,TRBV4-3
ASGLPGLTEAF,-,TRBV12-5
ASRREVSNQPQH,-,TRBV6-1
ASSLHQGLGQPQH,-,TRBV11-2
ASSLGGTSYEQY,-,TRBV7-2
ASSSTGNEQY,-,TRBV6-5